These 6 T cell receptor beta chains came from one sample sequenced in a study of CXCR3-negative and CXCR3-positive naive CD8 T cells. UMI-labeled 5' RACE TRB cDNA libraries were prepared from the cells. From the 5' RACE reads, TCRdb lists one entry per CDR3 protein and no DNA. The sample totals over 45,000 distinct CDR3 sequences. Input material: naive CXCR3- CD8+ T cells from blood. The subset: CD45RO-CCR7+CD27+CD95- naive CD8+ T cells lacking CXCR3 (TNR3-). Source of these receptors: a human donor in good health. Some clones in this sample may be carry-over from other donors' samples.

The CDR3 sequence is CSARVDRGYEQYF. V and J are TRBV20-1 and TRBJ2-7; the TCRdb D gene call, TRBD1, has no DNA to confirm it. Germline V gives CDR1 DFQATT, CDR2 SNEGSKA (reference sequence). There are 13 residues in the CDR3.

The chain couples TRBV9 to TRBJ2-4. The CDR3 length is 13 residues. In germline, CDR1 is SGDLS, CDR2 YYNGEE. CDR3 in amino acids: CASSETYLGIQYF.

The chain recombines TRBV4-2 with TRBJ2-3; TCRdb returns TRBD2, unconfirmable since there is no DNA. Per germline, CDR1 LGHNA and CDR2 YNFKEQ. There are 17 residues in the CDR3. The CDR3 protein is CASSQMTSGVDTDTQYF.

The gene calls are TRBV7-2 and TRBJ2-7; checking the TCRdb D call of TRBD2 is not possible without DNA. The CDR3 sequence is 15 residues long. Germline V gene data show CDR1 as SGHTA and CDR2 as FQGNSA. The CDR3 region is CASSLAPSGVYEQYF.

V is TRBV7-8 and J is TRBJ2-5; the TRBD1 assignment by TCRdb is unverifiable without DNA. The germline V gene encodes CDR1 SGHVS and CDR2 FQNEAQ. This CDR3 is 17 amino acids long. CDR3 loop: CASSLVYGTGDQETQYF.

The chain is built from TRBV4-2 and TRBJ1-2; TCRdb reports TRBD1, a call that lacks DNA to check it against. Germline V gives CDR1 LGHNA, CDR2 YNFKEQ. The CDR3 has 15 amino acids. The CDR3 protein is CASSQVETGGQGYTF.